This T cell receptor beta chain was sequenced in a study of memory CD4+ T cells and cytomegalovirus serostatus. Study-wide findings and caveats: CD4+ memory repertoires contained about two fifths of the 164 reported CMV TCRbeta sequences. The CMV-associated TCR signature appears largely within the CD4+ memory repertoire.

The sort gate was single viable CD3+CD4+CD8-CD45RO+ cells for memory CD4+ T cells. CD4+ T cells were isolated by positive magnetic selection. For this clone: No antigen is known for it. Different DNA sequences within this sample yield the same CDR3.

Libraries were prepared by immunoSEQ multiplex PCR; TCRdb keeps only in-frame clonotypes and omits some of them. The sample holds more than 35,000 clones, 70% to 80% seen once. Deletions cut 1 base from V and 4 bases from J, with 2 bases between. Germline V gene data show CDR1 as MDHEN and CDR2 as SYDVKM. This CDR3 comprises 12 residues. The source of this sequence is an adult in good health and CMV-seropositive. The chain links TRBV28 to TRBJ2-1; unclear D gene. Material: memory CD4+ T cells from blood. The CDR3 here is CASSLSYNEQFF. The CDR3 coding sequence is TGTGCCAGCAGTTTATCGTACAATGAGCAGTTCTTC.